The 3 T cell receptor beta chains in this list originate from one sample, sequenced in a study of CD8 T cells in Susac syndrome (dated by TCRdb to the late 2010s). The library was prepared using the immunoSEQ multiplex PCR assay. RNA was extracted using the RNeasy kit, and about 0.45 to 1 ug of the RNA was reverse transcribed with random hexamers. TCRdb reran the public reads through fastp at Q25 and MiXCR, keeping productive beta chains. Entries are consolidated by CDR3 protein sequence, retaining the most common genes and DNA. The sample contains roughly 180,000 distinct CDR3 sequences, 90% to 95% of them found a single time. The leading ten clones occupy 0.099% of the sample. Sequenced material: CD4+ T cells from PBMCs. These receptors were obtained from a human donor with Susac syndrome.

J is TRBJ2-7 and V is TRBV20-1; 8 bases are a match to TRBD1. Germline CDR1 and CDR2: DFQATT and SNEGSKA (reference sequence). The CDR3 is made up of 13 amino acids. V shed 5 bases, J shed 2 bases, and the junction held 5 bases outside the gene matches. CDR3 nucleotide sequence: TGCAGTGCTGAAGGACAGGGCACCTACGAGCAGTACTTC. As protein: CSAEGQGTYEQYF.

V and J are TRBV20-1 and TRBJ1-5; no clear D. The CDR3 is made up of 13 amino acids. The germline V and J ends were trimmed by 5 bases and 2 bases, with 10 bases remaining between them. Per the germline V gene, CDR1 is DFQATT and CDR2 is SNEGSKA (reference sequence). The CDR3: CSAGIGRNQPQHF. The CDR3 nucleotides are TGCAGTGCTGGAATCGGGCGCAATCAGCCCCAGCATTTT.

The chain joins TRBV2 to TRBJ2-2; D not resolved. The CDR3 has 16 amino acids. The germline gives CDR1 SNHLY, CDR2 FYNNEI. Trimming removed 5 bases from V and 4 bases from J, with 17 bases in between. The CDR3 loop is CASSIVLGRATGELFF. CDR3 nucleotide sequence: TGTGCCAGCAGTATCGTTTTAGGACGAGCCACCGGGGAGCTGTTTTTT.